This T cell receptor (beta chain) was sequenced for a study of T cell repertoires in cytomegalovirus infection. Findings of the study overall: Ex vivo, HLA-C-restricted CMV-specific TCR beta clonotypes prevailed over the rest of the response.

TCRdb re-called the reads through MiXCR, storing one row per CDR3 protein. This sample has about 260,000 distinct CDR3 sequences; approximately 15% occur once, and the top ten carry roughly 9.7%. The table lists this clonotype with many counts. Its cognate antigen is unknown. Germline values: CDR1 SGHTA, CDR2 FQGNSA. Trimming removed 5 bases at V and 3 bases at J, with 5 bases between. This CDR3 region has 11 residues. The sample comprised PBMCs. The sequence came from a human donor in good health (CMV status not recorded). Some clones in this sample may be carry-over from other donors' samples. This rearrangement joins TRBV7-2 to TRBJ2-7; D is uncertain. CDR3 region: CASSPLYEQYF. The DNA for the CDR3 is TGTGCCAGCAGCCCCCTCTACGAGCAGTACTTC.